Included here is one T cell receptor (beta chain) sequence, with context. The sample comes from a study of cytomegalovirus exposure and HLA in healthy donors. The PCR ran on 60 Vbeta and 13 Jbeta primers. Using immunoSEQ multiplex PCR, the repertoire was profiled, and TCRdb retains in-frame clones only, with some absent. Here the sample spans about 130,000 clones, around 84% being singletons. Germline V gene lookup returns CDR1 LGHNA and CDR2 YSLEER. The V segment lost 0 bases and the J segment 5 bases; nucleotides outside the gene matches: 5. The CDR3 covers 15 residues. This TCR was sampled from a man aged 45 to 65 in good health and CMV-seronegative. The sample comprised PBMCs. This chain joins TRBV4-3 and TRBJ1-1, with 8 bases lining up with TRBD1. The CDR3 region is CASSQDGQGATEAFF. As DNA, the CDR3 is TGCGCCAGCAGCCAAGATGGGCAGGGGGCGACTGAAGCTTTCTTT.